Detailed here is one TCR beta chain. As yet, its antigen is unknown. This sample was taken from a study of T cell responses to AZD1222 COVID-19 vaccine. On the study more broadly: Both about-4-week and about-12-week second-dose recipients were combined.

This table comes from immunoSEQ multiplex PCR, and its TCRdb copy is limited to in-frame clones, with some not included. The sample shows approximately 160,000 clones, about nine tenths of them seen only once. Findings and caveats of the study: Within unmutated variant regions lay the reported targets of nearly half of spike-specific TCRs. Donor demographics were predominantly white British with a female majority; clonal diversity may be underestimated. Regions 160-218 and 743-854 dominated among vaccine-associated CD4 TCRs spanning spike.

The CDR3 length is 13 residues. Trimming removed 6 bases from V and 6 bases from J; junction bases left unmatched: 3. The germline CDR1 and CDR2 sequences are LGHDT and YNNKEL (reference sequence). The TCR sequence derives from an adult in good health. The rearrangement joins TRBV3-1 (or the pseudogene TRBV3-2) to TRBJ2-2, with TRBD1 identical over 8 bases. The sample here was peripheral blood, taken on day 0 of AZD1222 vaccination. The CDR3: CASSSQGAGELFF. For the CDR3, the DNA is TGTGCCAGCAGTTCACAGGGGGCCGGGGAGCTGTTTTTT.